The following is a T cell receptor beta chain sequence with its context. This clonotype occurred many times. Its antigen is currently not known. No qualities accompany the bases; no much larger clone lies one base away. The data belong to a study of regulatory T cells in long-lasting Graves disease (dated by TCRdb to 2020 to 2022). In the study overall: Patients with newly diagnosed Graves' disease had been on antithyroid drugs for under 3 months. Peripheral blood TCR sequencing and RNA sequencing compared persistent Graves' disease patients with newly diagnosed Graves' disease patients. The study took place in China and was registered as a clinical trial. A total of roughly 35 samples underwent TCR sequencing: around 13 from persistent and about 20 from newly diagnosed Graves' disease patients.

Libraries were made using multiplex PCR. TCRdb records Illumina HiSeq 4000 as the sequencer. TCR beta libraries were built with iRepertoire HTBI primers and Arm-PCR amplification of CDR3 regions. PCR products were gel purified before sequencing. The source study handled its data this way. Across samples, roughly 60 TRBV and over 11 TRBJ segments were identified and used for gene usage analysis of CDR3 amino acid clonotypes. Filtered high-quality paired reads were merged into contigs using COPE and FqMerger. Contigs were aligned with BLAST to IMGT TRBV, TRBD and TRBJ reference genes, and CDR3 was defined per IMGT. Clonotypes above 0.1% frequency were classified as highly expanded clones. Repertoire diversity was measured by Shannon entropy, and V-J evenness by the Gini coefficient. Public clonotypes were defined as clonotypes shared by more than one individual. Using fastp at Q25 and MiXCR, TCRdb reprocessed the public reads and kept productive beta chains. Records with the same CDR3 protein are collapsed into one entry carrying the most frequent genes and DNA. The V and J calls were determined by TCRdb, not by the authors. This sample holds some 450,000 distinct CDR3 sequences; approximately 16% were observed only once. Jointly, the top ten make up roughly a tenth of the sample.

General conclusions and limits of the study: The authors acknowledged the small sample size as a limitation that may reduce accuracy. Peripheral blood alone was examined, since thyroid tissue, which constituted the primary lesion, could not be accessed. Sequencing and analysis were restricted to the TCR beta chain. More public clonotypes were shared among persistent patients (under 3,000) than among newly diagnosed patients (966). Lower TCR Shannon entropy and fewer highly expanded clones were observed in persistent Graves' disease patients than in newly diagnosed patients, which suggested clonal expansion.

Read against the paper, the sample's time point label means: newly diagnosed GD, antithyroid drugs for less than 3 months. RNA was extracted from PBMCs in TRIzol for both TCR sequencing and RNA sequencing. The diagnosis of Graves' disease followed American Thyroid Association guidelines. Patients were recruited from an endocrinology department in Xi'an, China. Each patient gave roughly 10 milliliters of peripheral blood, collected in an EDTA anticoagulant tube. Ficoll Paque Plus density gradient separation was used to isolate PBMCs, and no further T cell sorting was done. RNA quality was checked with an Agilent 2100 Bioanalyzer and agarose gel, and concentration with a NanoDrop 2000. This sample was shared with a second study, whose subject was T cells in Graves' hyperthyroidism and ophthalmopathy. That second report states: A patient counted as having stable Graves' hyperthyroidism if no progression to ophthalmopathy occurred over 18 months of follow-up. Hyperthyroidism patients were aged 18 to 65 years and newly diagnosed, with disease duration of less than 2 months. Any patient with an uncontrolled infection, another autoimmune disease, pregnancy or lactation was excluded. Diagnoses were based on clinical symptoms, serum thyroxine and TRAb, thyroid ultrasound and orbital computed tomography. The TCR CDR3 was subjected to a first round of RT-PCR using the HTBI primer set and the Qiagen OneStep RT-PCR kit. Most expanded thyroid clonotypes (frequency above 0.001) were also found in blood, which suggests that blood repertoires may mirror thyroid immune responses. Ophthalmopathy was separated from stable hyperthyroidism by a 13 V-J signature model, with 87.88% sensitivity and about 81% specificity obtained in cross-validation and 80%/75% obtained in testing. In validation, progression to ophthalmopathy was predicted by the model with 70.59% sensitivity and 72% to 85% specificity, a median of 6.5 months before onset. TCR V-J signatures able to tell the groups apart were searched for in a discovery cohort of some 97 patients, of whom roughly 42 had Graves' ophthalmopathy and about 60 had stable Graves' hyperthyroidism. An independent validation cohort of around 19 hyperthyroidism patients and approximately 15 patients who later progressed to ophthalmopathy tested prospective prediction of ophthalmopathy. The 100 discovery patients were randomly split 7:3 into training and test sets. In addition, the study compared T-cell repertoires in thyroid tissue and in blood from over 5 Graves' hyperthyroidism patients. Once sampling was done, hyperthyroidism patients were given methimazole at a starting dose of 30 mg daily, whereas ophthalmopathy patients were given high-dose intravenous methylprednisolone. Libraries were constructed in a second round of multiplex PCR, after which size selection and purification were carried out. Paired-end sequencing of the libraries was performed with 100 bp reads on an Illumina HiSeq2000. Raw data were processed with SOAPnuke, discarding reads with adapters, uncalled bases, mean Phred below 15, or no exact constant-primer or identifier match. High-quality paired reads were merged with COPE v1.2.5, and unique nucleotide sequences were defined as clonotypes. MiTCR v1.1 was used to align the clonotypes against IMGT TRBV, TRBD and TRBJ reference segments. Only V-J combinations with frequency above 0.0001, covering about 99% of repertoires, were analysed. The TCS score was defined as F50 (clonal expansion) divided by E x V (chaos), with BLOSUM62-based TCRdist calculated between CDR3 peptides within each V-J. Welch's t-statistics and random forest reduced 514 V-J features to about 12, which were used in a naive Bayes classifier (R e1071). No statistical method was used to set the sample size in advance, and investigators knew the group allocation. The paper reports TCR Vbeta CDR3 sequencing of fewer than 150 peripheral blood samples: over 40 ophthalmopathy, fewer than 80 hyperthyroidism and approximately 17 progressor patients.

The sequencing here drew on peripheral blood mononuclear cells (PBMCs), taken at new diagnosis, from a patient treated with antithyroid drugs. This sequence originates from a woman aged 30 to 39 with Graves disease. Donor details come from another sample of the same person, matched by shared clones.

CDR3 sequence: CASIGDLPGQGLYEQYF. The nucleotide sequence reads TGTGCCAGCATCGGGGACCTTCCGGGACAGGGTTTGTACGAGCAGTACTTC. This chain is built from TRBV6-1 and TRBJ2-7; 9 bases in the junction line up with TRBD1. Relative to germline, V is missing 7 bases and J is missing 4 bases, with 17 bases of the junction outside any gene match. The CDR3 covers 17 residues, taking in both the cysteine and the phenylalanine. Kept here is only the CDR3 DNA, which spans 51 bases and is read in frame from base 1. Taken from the germline V gene, the CDR1 and CDR2 loops are MNHNS and SASEGT.